This TCR beta chain came from a study of blood T cell repertoires in COVID-19. Clones were read by immunoSEQ multiplex PCR, and TCRdb kept only the in-frame ones, dropping some. This table holds 90,000 or so clones, roughly 87% found once. Trimming cost V 3 bases and J 8 bases; bases outside gene matches: 9. Germline V gene lookup returns CDR1 LGHNA and CDR2 YNFKEQ. This CDR3 is built from 15 residues. The chain uses TRBV4-2 and TRBJ1-3, with 8 bases matching TRBD1. The specimen was peripheral blood. The sequence came from a man aged 18-30 years with COVID-19, enrolled during active disease. CDR3 sequence reads: CASSQSFTGGYTIYF. The CDR3 nucleotides read TGTGCCAGCAGCCAGTCTTTTACAGGGGGATACACCATATATTTT.